This is a list of T cell receptor beta chains from one sample in a study of long-term antiretroviral therapy in people with HIV. The table came from immunoSEQ multiplex PCR; TCRdb's copy has only in-frame clones and leaves some out. Of around 30,000 clones listed, 70% to 90% are singletons. Sample: unsorted PBMCs, taken 0.5 years after starting antiretroviral therapy. Receptor source: a woman in her late teens or twenties with HIV. The CDR3 runs from the conserved cysteine through the conserved F or W. A D gene is named only where the DNA matches it firmly. Only part of the rows carry a size: once, few, many, or a class if the clone is expanded.

v_call	clone_size	j_call	d_call	cdr3_aa	cdr3_nt
TRBV18	NA	TRBJ2-7	TRBD2	CASSSPSPGTSVGEQYF	TGTGCCAGCTCATCTCCATCCCCTGGCACTAGCGTAGGCGAGCAGTACTTC
TRBV9	NA	TRBJ2-3	NA	CASSVVGVGTDTQYF	TGTGCCAGCAGCGTAGTGGGAGTCGGCACAGATACGCAGTATTTT
TRBV5-1	NA	TRBJ1-3	TRBD1	CASSLEGQGVRTIYF	TGCGCCAGCAGCTTAGAAGGACAGGGGGTCCGAACCATATATTTT
TRBV6-4	NA	TRBJ2-7	TRBD2	CASSTSGTSYEQYF	TGTGCCAGCAGTACTAGCGGGACCTCCTACGAGCAGTACTTC
TRBV7-6	NA	TRBJ2-3	NA	CASSLDWAGRRTDTQYF	TGTGCCAGCAGCTTAGATTGGGCAGGGAGGAGGACAGATACGCAGTATTTT
TRBV6-5	NA	TRBJ1-1	TRBD1	CASSLDRGLGTEAFF	TGTGCCAGCAGCCTGGACAGGGGGCTGGGCACTGAAGCTTTCTTT
TRBV6-5	once	TRBJ2-7	NA	CASSPPGLGAYEQYF	TGTGCCAGCAGTCCCCCAGGGCTCGGGGCCTACGAGCAGTACTTC
TRBV4-2	NA	TRBJ2-2	NA	CASSQERTGELFF	TGTGCCAGCAGCCAAGAGAGGACCGGGGAGCTGTTTTTT
TRBV9	NA	TRBJ2-5	TRBD2	CASSVLAGQETQYF	TGTGCCAGCAGCGTACTAGCGGGACAAGAGACCCAGTACTTC
TRBV14	NA	TRBJ2-1	TRBD2	CASSPRPAGNNEQFF	TGTGCCAGCAGCCCGCGACCAGCGGGAAACAATGAGCAGTTCTTC
TRBV5-6	NA	TRBJ2-2	NA	CATRTQAGPAPNTGELFF	TGTGCCACCAGAACCCAGGCAGGGCCTGCGCCGAACACCGGGGAGCTGTTTTTT
TRBV27	NA	TRBJ1-2	NA	CASSGQQANYGYTF	TGTGCCAGCAGCGGACAGCAAGCTAACTATGGCTACACCTTC
TRBV7-3	NA	TRBJ2-5	TRBD1	CASSFTGGETQYF	TGTGCCAGCAGCTTCACAGGGGGTGAGACCCAGTACTTC
TRBV15	NA	TRBJ2-1	TRBD2	CATSRPGGNNEQFF	TGTGCCACCAGCCGTCCGGGGGGGAACAATGAGCAGTTCTTC
TRBV7-3	NA	TRBJ2-5	NA	CASSFTPSETQYF	TGTGCCAGCAGCTTTACGCCGTCTGAGACCCAGTACTTC
TRBV5-1	NA	TRBJ2-7	NA	CASSQDRGKGYEQYF	TGCGCCAGCAGCCAAGATAGGGGGAAAGGGTACGAGCAGTACTTC
TRBV19	few	TRBJ1-2	TRBD1	CASSIDRGDYGYTF	TGTGCCAGTAGTATTGACAGGGGGGATTATGGCTACACCTTC
TRBV4-3	NA	TRBJ2-1	NA	CASSQDWGRPYNEQFF	TGCGCCAGCAGCCAAGATTGGGGCAGACCTTACAATGAGCAGTTCTTC
TRBV9	NA	TRBJ2-1	TRBD2	CASSALAGGIYEQFF	TGTGCCAGCAGCGCGCTAGCGGGAGGTATCTATGAGCAGTTCTTC
TRBV7-9	NA	TRBJ2-7	NA	CATQDGRGQYF	TGTGCCACCCAAGACGGGCGGGGGCAGTACTTC
TRBV28	NA	TRBJ2-2	NA	CASRYPGTTNTGELFF	TGTGCCAGCAGATACCCCGGGACAACGAACACCGGGGAGCTGTTTTTT
TRBV27	NA	TRBJ2-7	NA	CASSLSGGLYEQYF	TGTGCCAGCAGTTTATCCGGTGGACTATACGAGCAGTACTTC
TRBV7-3	NA	TRBJ2-1	NA	CASSLDGMGVQFF	TGTGCCAGCAGCTTAGATGGTATGGGGGTGCAGTTCTTC
TRBV7-9	NA	TRBJ1-2	NA	CASSWGPSEGYGYTF	TGTGCCAGCAGCTGGGGACCCTCCGAGGGCTATGGCTACACCTTC
TRBV27	NA	TRBJ2-2	NA	CASSSPQGGGTNTGELFF	TGTGCCAGCAGTTCCCCTCAAGGAGGGGGCACGAACACCGGGGAGCTGTTTTTT
TRBV19	NA	TRBJ2-1	NA	CASRPFTRGWEDEQFF	TGTGCCAGTAGGCCCTTTACTAGGGGGTGGGAGGATGAGCAGTTCTTC
TRBV10-2	NA	TRBJ2-1	NA	CASNDRERNNEQFF	TGCGCCAGCAATGATAGAGAGAGAAACAATGAGCAGTTCTTC
TRBV11-2	few	TRBJ2-7	NA	CASSSLPWTTAYEQYF	TGTGCCAGCAGCTCCCTCCCCTGGACTACCGCCTACGAGCAGTACTTC
TRBV6-5	NA	TRBJ2-7	NA	CASSYKVWGLEQYF	TGTGCCAGCAGTTACAAGGTCTGGGGGCTCGAGCAGTACTTC
TRBV15	NA	TRBJ1-5	TRBD1	CATSTGTGANQPQHF	TGTGCCACCAGCACCGGGACAGGGGCCAATCAGCCCCAGCATTTT
TRBV5-1	NA	TRBJ1-4	TRBD1	CASSPDRARNEKLFF	TGCGCCAGCAGCCCGGACAGGGCCCGAAATGAAAAACTGTTTTTT
TRBV18	NA	TRBJ1-2	TRBD1	CASSPLTGWVGGYTF	TGTGCCAGCTCACCATTGACAGGGTGGGTTGGTGGCTACACCTTC
TRBV15	NA	TRBJ2-2	NA	CATGTSSAGELFF	TGTGCCACCGGGACATCTTCAGCCGGGGAGCTGTTTTTT
TRBV10-1	NA	TRBJ1-1	NA	CASSESLQGNTEAFF	TGCGCCAGCAGTGAGTCATTACAGGGGAACACTGAAGCTTTCTTT
TRBV7-6	NA	TRBJ2-3	TRBD2	CASSLVQAAGDTQYF	TGTGCCAGCAGCTTAGTCCAGGCAGCGGGGGATACGCAGTATTTT
TRBV9	NA	TRBJ2-1	NA	CASSQDSFWQFF	TGTGCCAGCAGCCAGGACAGTTTTTGGCAGTTCTTC
TRBV9	NA	TRBJ2-3	TRBD2	CASSVAGGAGATDTQYF	TGTGCCAGCAGCGTAGCTGGGGGTGCGGGAGCGACAGATACGCAGTATTTT
TRBV11-2	NA	TRBJ2-3	TRBD2	CASSLSTSGRDTQYF	TGTGCCAGCAGCCTCTCGACTAGCGGGAGAGATACGCAGTATTTT
TRBV18	NA	TRBJ2-7	TRBD1	CASSPTGEIYEQYF	TGTGCCAGCTCACCGACAGGGGAAATCTACGAGCAGTACTTC
TRBV7-6	NA	TRBJ2-2	NA	CASSLPTGELFF	TGTGCCAGCAGCTTGCCCACCGGGGAGCTGTTTTTT
TRBV4-3	NA	TRBJ2-3	TRBD1	CASSQDAGQGADTQYF	TGCGCCAGCAGCCAAGATGCGGGACAGGGGGCAGATACGCAGTATTTT
TRBV4-1	NA	TRBJ2-7	TRBD2	CASSQVTSGRNYEQYF	TGCGCCAGCAGCCAAGTAACTAGCGGGAGGAACTACGAGCAGTACTTC
TRBV7-9	NA	TRBJ2-7	NA	CASSLAAGSYEQYF	TGTGCCAGCAGCTTAGCGGCTGGATCCTACGAGCAGTACTTC
TRBV13	NA	TRBJ2-7	TRBD1	CASSPAGTGGFEQYF	TGTGCCAGCAGCCCCGCCGGGACAGGGGGCTTCGAGCAGTACTTC
TRBV5-6	NA	TRBJ2-7	NA	CASSLGRVNEQYF	TGTGCCAGCAGCTTGGGCAGGGTTAACGAGCAGTACTTC
TRBV18	NA	TRBJ1-3	NA	CASSPGQGVPGNTIYF	TGTGCCAGCTCACCAGGTCAGGGAGTTCCTGGAAACACCATATATTTT
TRBV19	NA	TRBJ1-6	NA	CASTRGSSYNSPLHF	TGTGCCAGTACAAGGGGGAGCTCCTATAATTCACCCCTCCACTTT
TRBV9	NA	TRBJ2-3	TRBD2	CASSVTSGRDTDTQYF	TGTGCCAGCAGCGTCACTAGCGGGAGGGACACAGATACGCAGTATTTT
TRBV7-6	NA	TRBJ1-1	NA	CASSPPGGTEAFF	TGTGCCAGCAGCCCCCCAGGTGGCACTGAAGCTTTCTTT
TRBV7-9	NA	TRBJ2-6	NA	CAGHDSGANVLTF	TGTGCCGGACATGACTCTGGGGCCAACGTCCTGACTTTC
TRBV9	NA	TRBJ2-2	TRBD2	CASSPRTSGTGELFF	TGTGCCAGCAGCCCCCGAACTAGCGGCACCGGGGAGCTGTTTTTT
TRBV7-9	NA	TRBJ2-2	NA	CASSSTGPNTGELFF	TGTGCCAGCAGCTCTACAGGGCCTAACACCGGGGAGCTGTTTTTT
TRBV5-4	NA	TRBJ2-7	NA	CASSLTSRGEQYF	TGTGCCAGCAGCTTGACTAGCCGGGGCGAGCAGTACTTC
TRBV6-5	NA	TRBJ2-6	NA	CASSYSGPGANVLTF	TGTGCCAGCAGTTACTCGGGGCCTGGGGCCAACGTCCTGACTTTC
TRBV7-2	NA	TRBJ2-5	NA	CASSLVPQETQYF	TGTGCCAGCAGCTTAGTACCACAAGAGACCCAGTACTTC
TRBV6-6	NA	TRBJ1-5	NA	CASSLDRTGQPQHF	TGTGCCAGCAGTCTAGACCGGACGGGTCAGCCCCAGCATTTT
TRBV2	NA	TRBJ1-5	TRBD1	CASGRDRSNQPQHF	TGTGCCAGCGGTAGGGACAGGAGTAATCAGCCCCAGCATTTT
TRBV5-1	NA	TRBJ2-1	NA	CASSLAGVISGNEQFF	TGCGCCAGCAGCTTGGCGGGAGTGATCTCTGGCAATGAGCAGTTCTTC
TRBV4-2	once	TRBJ2-6	NA	CASSQEDLGSGANVLTF	TGTGCCAGCAGCCAAGAGGACTTGGGGTCTGGGGCCAACGTCCTGACTTTC